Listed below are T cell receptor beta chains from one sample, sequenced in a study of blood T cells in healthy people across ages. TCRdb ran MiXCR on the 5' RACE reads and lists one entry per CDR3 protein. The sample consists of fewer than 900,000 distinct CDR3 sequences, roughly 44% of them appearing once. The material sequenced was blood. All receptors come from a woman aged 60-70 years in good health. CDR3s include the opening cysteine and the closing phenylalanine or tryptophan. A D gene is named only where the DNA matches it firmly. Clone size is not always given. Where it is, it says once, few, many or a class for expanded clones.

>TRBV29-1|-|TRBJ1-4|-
TGCAGCGTTGAATATGGGGGGGAAAAACTGTTTTTT
CSVEYGGEKLFF
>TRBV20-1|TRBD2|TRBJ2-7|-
TGCGGTGCTAGGACTAGCGGCTATGGGGGGTACTTC
CGARTSGYGGYF
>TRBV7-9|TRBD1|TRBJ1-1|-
TGTGCCAGCAGCACGGACAGGGGGCCCACTGAAGCTTTCTTT
CASSTDRGPTEAFF
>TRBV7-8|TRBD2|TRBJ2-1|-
TGTACCAGCAGGGGACTAGCGGGTCTTAATGAGCAGTTCTTC
CTSRGLAGLNEQFF
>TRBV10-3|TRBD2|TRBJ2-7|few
TGTGCCATTTCACGGGGGGGAACCTACGAGCAGTACTTC
CAISRGGTYEQYF
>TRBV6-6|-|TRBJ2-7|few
TGTGCCAGCAGTTACTCTTTCGGGATTGCCTACGAGCAGTACTTC
CASSYSFGIAYEQYF
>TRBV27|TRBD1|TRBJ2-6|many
TGTGCCAGCAGTCCACGACAGGGAAGTAACTCTGGGGCCAACGTCCTGACTTTC
CASSPRQGSNSGANVLTF
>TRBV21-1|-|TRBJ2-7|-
TGTGCCAGCAGCGCCCCGACTAGCGGGTCGGCCTACGAGCAGTACTTC
CASSAPTSGSAYEQYF
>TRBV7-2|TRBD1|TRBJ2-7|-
TGTGCCAGCAGCCCACGATCCGGGACAGATGACGAGCAGTACTTC
CASSPRSGTDDEQYF
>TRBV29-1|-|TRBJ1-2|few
TGCAGCGTTGAAGATCGCCCACCCCAAGTCGCGTTAGGCGGCTATGGCTACACCTTC
CSVEDRPPQVALGGYGYTF
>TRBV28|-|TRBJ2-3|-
TGTGCCAGCAGTCGGGACTTAACAGATACGCAGTATTTT
CASSRDLTDTQYF
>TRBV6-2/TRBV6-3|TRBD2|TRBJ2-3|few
TGTGCCAGCAGTTATCAACTAGCGGAGGGGAGCACAGATACGCAGTATTTT
CASSYQLAEGSTDTQYF
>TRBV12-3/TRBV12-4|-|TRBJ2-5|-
TGTGCCAGCAGTTGGCAGGGACTGGGAAAGTACTTC
CASSWQGLGKYF
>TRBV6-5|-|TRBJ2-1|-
TGTGCCAGCAGTTACTTGAGAGATGAGCAGTTCTTC
CASSYLRDEQFF
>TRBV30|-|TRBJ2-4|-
TGTGCCTGTCGATTCGGGACGGGCAAAAACATTCAGTACTTC
CACRFGTGKNIQYF
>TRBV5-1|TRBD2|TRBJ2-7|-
TGCGCCAGCAGCTTAAGCGGGGATTTTAGGTACGAGCAGTACTTC
CASSLSGDFRYEQYF
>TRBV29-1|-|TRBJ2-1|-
TGCAGCGTTGAAGAACACGGGCGAGGGTATGAGCAGTTCTTC
CSVEEHGRGYEQFF
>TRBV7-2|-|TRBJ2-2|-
TGTGCCAGCAGCTTGATCGGGGAGCTGTTTTTT
CASSLIGELFF
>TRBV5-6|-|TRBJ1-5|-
TGTGCCAGCAGCTTAAGACAGGTAATGGATCAGCCCCAGCATTTT
CASSLRQVMDQPQHF
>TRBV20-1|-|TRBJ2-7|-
TGCAGTGGGTACAGAAACTACGAGCAGTACTTC
CSGYRNYEQYF
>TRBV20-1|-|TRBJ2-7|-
TGCAGTGCTAGAAAGTGGGAATCGGCAGGGAGCTCCTACGAGCAGTACTTC
CSARKWESAGSSYEQYF
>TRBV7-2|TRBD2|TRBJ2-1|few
TGTGCCAGCAGCTTATTGGCTAGCGGCACCCACAATGAGCAGTTCTTC
CASSLLASGTHNEQFF
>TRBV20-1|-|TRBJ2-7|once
TGCAGTGCTAGAGGGGGGGTCGGCGAGCAGTACTTC
CSARGGVGEQYF
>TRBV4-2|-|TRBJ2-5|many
TGTGCCAGCAGCCAAGAGTCCACTAGCAGGGAGACCCAGTACTTC
CASSQESTSRETQYF
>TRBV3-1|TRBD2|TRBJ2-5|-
TGTGCCAGCAGCCAAGCGGGGACTAGCCAGTACTTC
CASSQAGTSQYF
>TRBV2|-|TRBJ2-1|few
TGTGCCGACAGGGCGGGAGTGCGGAATGAGCAGTTCTTC
CADRAGVRNEQFF
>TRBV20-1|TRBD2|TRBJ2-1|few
TGCAGTGCTAGGCGACACCGGGACTACCTCAATGAGCAGTTCTTC
CSARRHRDYLNEQFF
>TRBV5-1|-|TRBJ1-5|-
TGCGCCAGCAGCTTGGGGAGGGGAAGCAATCAGCCCCTGCATTTT
CASSLGRGSNQPLHF
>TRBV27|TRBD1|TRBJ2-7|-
TGTGCCAGCACCTTATCGGGACAGCCCTACGAGCAGTACTTC
CASTLSGQPYEQYF
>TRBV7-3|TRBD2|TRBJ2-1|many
TGTGCCAGCAGCTTACAAGCGGGGGGTTACAATGAGCAGTTCTTC
CASSLQAGGYNEQFF
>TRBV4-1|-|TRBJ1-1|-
TGCGCCAGCAGCCAAGTGGAGGGGAGGGTCACTGAAGCTTTCTTT
CASSQVEGRVTEAFF
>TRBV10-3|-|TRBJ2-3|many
TGTGCCATCAGTGAAACAGATACGCAGTATTTT
CAISETDTQYF
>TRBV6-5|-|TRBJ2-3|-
TGTGCCAGCAGTTACTCCCCGGGGTTGGGGACAGATACGCAGTATTTT
CASSYSPGLGTDTQYF
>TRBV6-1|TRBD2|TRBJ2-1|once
TGTGCCAGCAGTGAAATGACGGGGGGGGGTGAGCAGTTCTTC
CASSEMTGGGEQFF
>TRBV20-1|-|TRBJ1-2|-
TGCAGTGCTCTAGATGTCAAAGGCTATGGCTACACCTTC
CSALDVKGYGYTF
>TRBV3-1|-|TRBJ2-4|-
TGTGCCAGCAGAGGGGGGAAGCAGGGCAGACACATTCAGTACTTC
CASRGGKQGRHIQYF
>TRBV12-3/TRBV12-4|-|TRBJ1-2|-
TGTGCCAGCAGTGATCGTCGACAGGACTATGGCTACACCTTC
CASSDRRQDYGYTF
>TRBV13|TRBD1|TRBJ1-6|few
TGTGCCAGCAGCTTAGGGGACAGGCTTTATAATTCACCCCTCCACTTT
CASSLGDRLYNSPLHF
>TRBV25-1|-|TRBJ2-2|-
TGTGCCAGCAGTGGGAAGGAGGGGGAGTCCGGGGAGCTGTTTTTT
CASSGKEGESGELFF
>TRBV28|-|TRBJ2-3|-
TGTGCCAGCAGTTTATCCCAAAAAGCAGGAGATACGCAGTATTTT
CASSLSQKAGDTQYF
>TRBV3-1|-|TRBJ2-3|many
TGTGCCAGCAGCCAAAAGGGCGATCGTACGCAGTATTTT
CASSQKGDRTQYF
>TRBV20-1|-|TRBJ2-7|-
TGCAGTGCTAGAGATCTCGGTAGCGGACTGAGCTCCTACAATGAGCAGTACTTC
CSARDLGSGLSSYNEQYF
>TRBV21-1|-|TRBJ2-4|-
TGTGCCAGCAGCAGATCCCAAGCCAAAAACATTCAGTACTTC
CASSRSQAKNIQYF
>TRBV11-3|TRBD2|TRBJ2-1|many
TGTGCCAGCAGTTCGGGACTAGCGTACAATGAGCAGTTCTTC
CASSSGLAYNEQFF
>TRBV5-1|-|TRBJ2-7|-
TGCGCCAGCAGCTTTCAGGGGCTTTCCTACGAGCAGTACTTC
CASSFQGLSYEQYF
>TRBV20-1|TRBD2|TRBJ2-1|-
TGCAGTGCTAGAGGACGAGCGGGAGATCTTGAGCGGTTCTTC
CSARGRAGDLERFF
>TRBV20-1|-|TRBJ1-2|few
TGCAGTGCTGGGGACGGGCCCACCTATGGCTACACCTTC
CSAGDGPTYGYTF
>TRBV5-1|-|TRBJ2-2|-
TGCGCCAGCAGCTTGGGCGTCCAGGAAAACACCGGGGAGCTGTTTTTT
CASSLGVQENTGELFF
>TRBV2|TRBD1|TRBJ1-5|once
TGTGCCAGCATCCCACCAGGGGGAGACCAGCCCCAGCATTTT
CASIPPGGDQPQHF
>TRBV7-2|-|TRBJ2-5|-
TGTGCCAGCAGCTTAAGACCGTTTTTAGAGACCCAGTACTTC
CASSLRPFLETQYF
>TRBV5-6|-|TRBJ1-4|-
TGTGCCAGCAGCCCCGGGGCAGCGTTTAATGAAAAACTGTTTTTT
CASSPGAAFNEKLFF
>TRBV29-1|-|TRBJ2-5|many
TGCAGCGTTGAATCCGGGGCACTAGAGACCCAGTACTTC
CSVESGALETQYF
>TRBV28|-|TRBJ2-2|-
TGTGCCGGGAGCAGGTACACCGGGGAGCTGTTTTTT
CAGSRYTGELFF